The 3 T cell receptor beta chains below were found in one sample sequenced in a study of shared clonotypes between healthy human individuals. The protocol was immunoSEQ multiplex PCR, while the TCRdb copy is restricted to in-frame clones and leaves out a portion. The sample has 2 million to 2.5 million clones, 85% to 95% seen once. The specimen sequenced was naive CD4+ T cells from PBMCs. Subset denoted: CD45RA+ positively selected. These receptors all stem from a man between 18 and 35 years old in good health. Some clones in this sample may be carry-over from other donors' samples.

J is TRBJ1-2 and V is TRBV2; D unresolved. The CDR3 sequence is 14 residues long. Germline V gives CDR1 SNHLY, CDR2 FYNNEI. Trimming removed 4 bases from V and 4 bases from J, with 13 bases in between. The CDR3 region is CASSGSMPLYGYTF. The CDR3 nucleotides are TGTGCCAGCAGTGGGAGCATGCCCCTCTATGGCTACACCTTC.

This clone has a single count. The gene calls are TRBV27 and TRBJ1-2, with D possibly matching TRBD1 (6 bases). Germline loops: CDR1 MNHEY, CDR2 SMNVEV (reference sequence). V was trimmed by 8 bases and J by 0 bases, leaving 13 bases between them. The CDR3 is 14 residues long. This CDR3 reads CASRRTGPNYGYTF. The CDR3 DNA reads TGTGCCAGCCGGAGAACAGGGCCTAACTATGGCTACACCTTC.

The gene calls are TRBV5-1 and TRBJ2-5, with 7 positions matching TRBD2. The CDR3 is 15 amino acids. The V and J ends lost 0 bases and 4 bases, in that order; junction bases with no gene match: 6. CDR1 is SGHRS, CDR2 YFSETQ, per germline. CDR3 protein: CASSLVSGGRETQYF. In nucleotides, the CDR3 is TGCGCCAGCAGCTTGGTATCGGGAGGAAGAGAGACCCAGTACTTC.